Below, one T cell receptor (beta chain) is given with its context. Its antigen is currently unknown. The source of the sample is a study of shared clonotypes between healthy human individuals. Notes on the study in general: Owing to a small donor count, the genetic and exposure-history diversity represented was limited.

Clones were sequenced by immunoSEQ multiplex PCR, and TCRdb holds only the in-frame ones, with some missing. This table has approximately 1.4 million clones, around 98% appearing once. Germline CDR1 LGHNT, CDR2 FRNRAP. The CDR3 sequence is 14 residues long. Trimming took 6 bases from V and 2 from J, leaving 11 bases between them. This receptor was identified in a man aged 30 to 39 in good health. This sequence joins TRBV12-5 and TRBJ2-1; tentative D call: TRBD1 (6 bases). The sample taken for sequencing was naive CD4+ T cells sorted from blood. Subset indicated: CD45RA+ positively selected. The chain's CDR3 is CASGRTAPYNEQFF. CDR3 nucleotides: TGTGCTAGTGGAAGGACAGCTCCCTACAATGAGCAGTTCTTC.